This entry lists 29 T cell receptor beta chains sequenced from one sample in a study of shared clonotypes between healthy human individuals (TCRdb year 2020). For the CD8 naive samples, CD45RO-negative cells were positively selected for CCR7, yielding a CD45RA+CCR7+ population from which TemRA cells were excluded. The library was made by the immunoSEQ multiplex PCR assay. TCRdb holds this immuneACCESS table with in-frame rearrangements only. Some clones are missing; in checked studies, unresolved V genes explain under half, and the rest has no known cause. This sample has over 2,000,000 clones in its table, and about 93% of those were observed once. More than 1.5% of the sample comes from the top ten. Material for sequencing was naive CD8+ T cells from PBMCs. In the paper's terms, the cell subset or site label means: CD45RA+CCR7+. Source of these receptors: a man in his late teens or twenties in good health. Some clones in this sample may be carry-over from other donors' samples.

This chain joins TRBV21-1 and TRBJ2-3. TRBV21-1 is labeled a pseudogene. CDR3 length: 16 residues. The CDR3: CASSKDRDPGTDTQYF. CDR3 bases: TGTGCCAGCAGCAAAGACCGGGACCCCGGCACAGATACGCAGTATTTT.

The chain carries TRBV10-2 and TRBJ2-7, with a tentative D call TRBD2 (6 bases). The germline V gene has CDR1 WSHSY and CDR2 SAAADI. There are 14 residues in the CDR3. V was cut by 6 bases and J by 0 bases, with 12 bases left in between. This chain's CDR3 is CASRNRDSSYEQYF. In nucleotides, the CDR3 is TGCGCCAGCAGAAACCGGGACTCCTCCTACGAGCAGTACTTC.

This clone was detected only once. This rearrangement joins TRBV5-6 to TRBJ1-1; D remains unclear. Trimming left V 3 bases short and J 5 bases short, with 8 bases between. In germline, CDR1 is SGHDT, CDR2 YYEEEE. CDR3 size: 12 residues. This chain's CDR3 is CASSWIDTEAFF. The CDR3 DNA reads TGTGCCAGCAGCTGGATTGATACTGAAGCTTTCTTT.

The chain couples TRBV7-8 to TRBJ1-5; D might be TRBD1 (5 bases). V shed 5 bases and J shed 0 bases, with 17 bases lying between them. CDR3 size: 17 residues. In germline, CDR1 is SGHVS, CDR2 FQNEAQ. In nucleotides, the CDR3 is TGTGCCAGCAGCCCCCAGGGAGCCTCGGGTAGCAATCAGCCCCAGCATTTT. It is translated as CASSPQGASGSNQPQHF.

The chain recombines TRBV28 with TRBJ2-7; D is undetermined. The CDR3 sequence is 15 residues long. Trimming removed 3 bases from V and 1 base from J, with 13 bases in between. Germline assignment: CDR1 MDHEN and CDR2 SYDVKM. DNA for the CDR3: TGTGCCAGCAGTTTTAAGTCGGGCCGTTCCTACGAGCAGTACTTC. Amino acids: CASSFKSGRSYEQYF.

V gene TRBV5-4 combines with J gene TRBJ2-2; D is uncertain. The CDR3 sequence is 16 residues long. Germline V CDR1 and CDR2: SGHNT, YYREEE (reference sequence). V was trimmed by 7 bases and J by 3 bases, leaving 19 bases between them. The CDR3 here is CASRNRSGSHTGELFF. CDR3 in DNA: TGTGCCAGCCGAAACCGCTCGGGCTCACACACCGGGGAGCTGTTTTTT.

This chain connects TRBV7-9 to TRBJ2-1; TRBD1 matches 7 bases. The CDR3 is 15 amino acids. In germline, CDR1 is SEHNR, CDR2 FQNEAQ (reference sequence). V lost 5 bases to trimming and J lost 7 bases; unmatched junction nucleotides: 11. CDR3 DNA sequence: TGTGCCAGCAGCCAAAGACAGGGAAGGATAAATGAGCAGTTCTTC. It encodes CASSQRQGRINEQFF.

The J gene is TRBJ2-1, the V gene TRBV19; D unclear. V lost 6 bases and J 5 bases, leaving 14 bases between the germline ends. This CDR3 has 14 residues. The germline V gene encodes CDR1 LNHDA and CDR2 SQIVND (reference sequence). As DNA, the CDR3 is TGTGCCAGTAGGAGTTGGAGTTCCGACAATGAGCAGTTCTTC. Amino acids: CASRSWSSDNEQFF.

The CDR3 coding sequence is TGTGCCAGCAGTTACCACGGCGGGAGAAGTAATGAGCAGTTCTTC. This sequence encodes CASSYHGGRSNEQFF. The chain couples TRBV6-6 to TRBJ2-1; 7 bases agree with TRBD2. V lost 2 bases, J lost 7 bases, and 8 bases stayed unmatched. CDR3 length equals 15 residues. The germline CDR1 and CDR2 sequences are MNHNY and SVGAGI (reference sequence).

Turning to this clone: This sample includes further DNA sequences coding for the same CDR3. The V call is TRBV28, the J call TRBJ2-7; 7 nucleotides match TRBD2. CDR1 is MDHEN, CDR2 SYDVKM, per germline. This CDR3 comprises 13 residues. Trimming at V came to 6 bases and at J to 2 bases, leaving 4 bases not matched to a gene. CDR3 in DNA: TGTGCCAGCAGCAGTCGGGGGGCCTACGAGCAGTACTTC. The encoded protein is CASSSRGAYEQYF.

Regarding this clone: The sample contains more than one DNA sequence encoding this CDR3. The chain carries TRBV11-2 and TRBJ2-1; perhaps TRBD2 as D (5 bases). The V and J ends lost 3 bases and 9 bases respectively, with 9 bases between them. CDR3 length: 12 amino acids. Germline loops: CDR1 SGHAT, CDR2 FQNNGV. CDR3 amino acids: CASSLGAFEQFF. The DNA of the CDR3 is TGTGCCAGCAGCTTGGGAGCGTTTGAGCAGTTCTTC.

The chain has TRBV7-6 and TRBJ2-3; 10 nucleotides align to TRBD2. The CDR3 covers 17 residues. V lost 1 base and J lost 5; bases outside the gene matches: 9. Germline assignment: CDR1 SGHVS and CDR2 FNYEAQ. CDR3 region: CASSLVLAGEDGDTQYF. CDR3 DNA sequence: TGTGCCAGCAGCTTAGTGCTAGCGGGAGAGGATGGAGATACGCAGTATTTT.

In its sample, this clone was seen once. The J gene is TRBJ2-4, the V gene TRBV9; D not certain. Germline loops: CDR1 SGDLS, CDR2 YYNGEE. The CDR3 extends over 18 amino acids. V gave up 3 bases and J gave up 6 bases, with 25 bases separating them. CDR3 amino acids: CASSASHRRQEPINIQYF. The CDR3 DNA reads TGTGCCAGCAGCGCCTCCCACCGAAGGCAGGAGCCTATAAACATTCAGTACTTC.

This sequence joins TRBV6-1 and TRBJ1-1; D remains unclear. The length of the CDR3 is 13 residues. CDR1 is MNHNS and CDR2 is SASEGT in the germline V gene. V was trimmed by 5 bases and J by 5 bases, leaving 12 bases between them. CDR3 sequence reads: CASSLGSGTEAFF. CDR3 coding DNA: TGTGCCAGCAGTCTGGGAAGCGGTACTGAAGCTTTCTTT.

The V gene is TRBV15, the J gene TRBJ1-4, with D uncertain. The CDR3 is made up of 14 amino acids. Germline loops: CDR1 LNHNV, CDR2 YYDKDF (reference sequence). Trimming shortened V by 5 bases and J by 2 bases, and 9 bases separated the two germline ends. In DNA form, the CDR3 reads TGTGCCACCAGCGAGCGGTGGACTAATGAAAAACTGTTTTTT. It yields the protein CATSERWTNEKLFF. The full variable domain, its missing parts supplied by reference TRBV15 and TRBJ1-4, is DAMVIQNPRYQVTQFGKPVTLSCSQTLNHNVMYWYQQKSSQAPKLLFHYYDKDFNNEADTPDNFQSRRPNTSFCFLDIRSPGLGDTAMYLCATSERWTNEKLFFGSGTQLSVL.

The rearrangement links TRBV28 to TRBJ2-7; 9 nucleotides match TRBD2. The germline gives CDR1 MDHEN, CDR2 SYDVKM. The CDR3 runs 15 residues. Unmatched junction bases numbered 8, after V lost 5 bases and J lost 3 bases. The CDR3, as DNA: TGTGCCAGCAGTCGGGGGACTAGCCCTATCTACGAGCAGTACTTC. Amino acid sequence: CASSRGTSPIYEQYF.

The rearrangement uses TRBV6-5 and TRBJ1-3; no clear D gene. CDR1 MNHEY and CDR2 SVGAGI come from the germline V gene. The CDR3 runs 14 residues. V was clipped by 2 bases and J by 4 bases, with 9 bases between them. CDR3 loop: CASSYGTTGNTIYF. CDR3 nucleotides: TGTGCCAGCAGTTACGGCACCACAGGAAACACCATATATTTT.

The chain has TRBV6-4 and TRBJ1-1; D might be TRBD1 (6 bases). Germline V gives CDR1 MRHNA, CDR2 SNTAGT. V was pared by 1 base and J by 2 bases, with 11 bases between. This CDR3 region has 15 residues. The CDR3 DNA sequence: TGTGCCAGCAGTGACTTACCGGGACAAAACACTGAAGCTTTCTTT. It translates to CASSDLPGQNTEAFF.

In this sample, this clone turned up once. This rearrangement joins TRBV28 to TRBJ2-1, with TRBD2 identical over 7 bases. CDR3 length: 18 amino acids. Germline values: CDR1 MDHEN, CDR2 SYDVKM. The V and J ends lost 4 bases and 0 bases, in that order; junction bases with no gene match: 12. CDR3 sequence: CASSSHRRDYPSYNEQFF. Here the CDR3 DNA reads TGTGCCAGCAGTTCGCATCGAAGGGACTACCCCTCCTACAATGAGCAGTTCTTC.

The chain joins TRBV28 to TRBJ2-5, with 10 bases fitting TRBD2. CDR3 length equals 16 residues. Per the germline V gene, CDR1 is MDHEN and CDR2 is SYDVKM. V gave up 7 bases and J gave up 9 bases; unmatched junction bases: 17. CDR3 in amino acids: CASTPLAGGAPGAQYF. The CDR3 bases are TGTGCCAGCACTCCGTTAGCGGGAGGCGCTCCTGGGGCCCAGTACTTC.

This clone was observed a single time. This chain joins TRBV19 and TRBJ1-2, with D possibly matching TRBD1 (5 bases). CDR1 is LNHDA and CDR2 is SQIVND in the germline V gene (reference sequence). Trimming pared 6 bases from V and 1 base from J, leaving 15 bases between. The CDR3 length is 15 residues. The CDR3: CASSEGRSLNYGYTF. CDR3 sequence (DNA): TGTGCCAGTAGCGAGGGACGGTCGCTTAACTATGGCTACACCTTC.

The V call is TRBV27, the J call TRBJ2-7; D call uncertain. Germline assignment: CDR1 MNHEY and CDR2 SMNVEV (reference sequence). The V end lost 3 bases, the J end lost 2 bases, and 17 bases lay between the germline ends. The CDR3 totals 16 residues. CDR3 amino acids: CASSFKQPLLTYEQYF. The CDR3 DNA follows: TGTGCCAGCAGTTTCAAGCAGCCCTTGCTCACCTACGAGCAGTACTTC.

Worth noting for this clone: The sample contains more than one DNA sequence encoding this CDR3. The chain has TRBV9 and TRBJ1-1; the D is unclear. This CDR3 region has 13 residues. Germline V CDR1 and CDR2: SGDLS, YYNGEE. Trimming removed 0 bases from V and 4 bases from J, with 7 bases in between. This CDR3 reads CASSVGGTTEAFF. The CDR3 DNA reads as TGTGCCAGCAGCGTAGGCGGCACCACTGAAGCTTTCTTT. Drawing the rest from reference TRBV9 and TRBJ1-1, the complete variable domain is DSGVTQTPKHLITATGQRVTLRCSPRSGDLSVYWYQQSLDQGLQFLIQYYNGEERAKGNILERFSAQQFPDLHSELNLSSLELGDSALYFCASSVGGTTEAFFGQGTRLTVV.

The chain combines TRBV30 with TRBJ1-5, with TRBD1 matching over 7 bases. Germline CDR1 GTSNPN, CDR2 SVGIG (reference sequence). J gave up 11 bases and V 3 bases, and 4 bases lay outside the gene matches. The CDR3 covers 11 residues. The CDR3 protein is CAWSEGTAQHF. CDR3 DNA sequence: TGTGCCTGGAGCGAGGGGACAGCCCAGCATTTT.

The V gene is TRBV6-5, the J gene TRBJ2-7; TRBD1 might be the D (5 bases). The CDR3 spans 14 residues. V lost 6 bases and J 5 bases, leaving 17 bases between the germline ends. In germline, CDR1 is MNHEY, CDR2 SVGAGI. This CDR3 is CASSNNVGPHEQYF. For the CDR3, the DNA is TGTGCCAGCAGCAATAACGTGGGGCCCCACGAGCAGTACTTC.

V and J are TRBV2 and TRBJ2-5, with D perhaps TRBD2 (6 bases). The V end lost 0 bases, the J end lost 11 bases, and 25 bases lay between the germline ends. CDR1 is SNHLY, CDR2 FYNNEI, per germline. This CDR3 comprises 17 residues. CDR3 in DNA: TGTGCCAGCAGTGAAGCGGTGCTGGGACCGTGGGAGGAAGAGCAGTACTTC. This translates into CASSEAVLGPWEEEQYF.

This clone was seen only once. V usage is TRBV19 and J usage is TRBJ2-7, with no clear D. V was shortened by 3 bases and J by 0 bases, with 15 bases between the two germline ends. Germline CDR1 and CDR2: LNHDA and SQIVND (reference sequence). There are 16 residues in the CDR3. CDR3 loop: CASSIFSGQSSYEQYF. The CDR3, as DNA: TGTGCCAGTAGTATCTTTTCGGGTCAGAGCTCCTACGAGCAGTACTTC.

The gene calls are TRBV7-9 and TRBJ2-7; D is ambiguous. Trimming left V 3 bases short and J 1 base short, with 10 bases between. Germline V gene lookup returns CDR1 SEHNR and CDR2 FQNEAQ (reference sequence). This CDR3 contains 14 residues. Here the CDR3 reads CASSFGQHSYEQYF. In DNA, the CDR3 is TGTGCCAGCAGCTTTGGCCAGCATTCCTACGAGCAGTACTTC.

This chain links TRBV14 with TRBJ1-2; 9 bases are a match to TRBD1. The CDR3 consists of 17 residues. J gave up 8 bases and V 4 bases, and 17 bases lay outside the gene matches. Germline lookup yields CDR1 SGHDN and CDR2 FVKESK. In DNA, the CDR3 is TGTGCCAGCAGCCTAACCGGGACAGGGAATGATTTACGGGGCTACACCTTC. Encoded protein: CASSLTGTGNDLRGYTF.